This T cell receptor (beta chain) was sequenced during a study of blood T cell repertoires in COVID-19. Looking at the study overall: PBMCs, B-cell-depleted T cells, or T cells were the source of the cDNA or gDNA that made up the material.

Self-reported history from a screening survey and questionnaire set each donor's cohort. Each exposed participant met a COVID-19 case in the 2 weeks preceding study entry. Produced via immunoSEQ multiplex PCR; TCRdb's table is partial and in-frame only. The data contain approximately 400,000 clones, more than 85% of them singletons. Per the germline V gene, CDR1 is MNHEY and CDR2 is SMNVEV (reference sequence). V shed 5 bases and J shed 1 base, with 14 bases lying between them. This CDR3 region has 15 residues. This chain uses TRBV27 with TRBJ1-1; D is undetermined. The sequencing sample was made of PBMCs or T cells enriched from blood (not recorded which). This clonotype was obtained from a woman in her thirties or forties who had been exposed to COVID-19. The CDR3 reads CASSPRSGANTEAFF. CDR3 nucleotide sequence: TGTGCCAGCAGTCCCCGTTCCGGAGCGAACACTGAAGCTTTCTTT.